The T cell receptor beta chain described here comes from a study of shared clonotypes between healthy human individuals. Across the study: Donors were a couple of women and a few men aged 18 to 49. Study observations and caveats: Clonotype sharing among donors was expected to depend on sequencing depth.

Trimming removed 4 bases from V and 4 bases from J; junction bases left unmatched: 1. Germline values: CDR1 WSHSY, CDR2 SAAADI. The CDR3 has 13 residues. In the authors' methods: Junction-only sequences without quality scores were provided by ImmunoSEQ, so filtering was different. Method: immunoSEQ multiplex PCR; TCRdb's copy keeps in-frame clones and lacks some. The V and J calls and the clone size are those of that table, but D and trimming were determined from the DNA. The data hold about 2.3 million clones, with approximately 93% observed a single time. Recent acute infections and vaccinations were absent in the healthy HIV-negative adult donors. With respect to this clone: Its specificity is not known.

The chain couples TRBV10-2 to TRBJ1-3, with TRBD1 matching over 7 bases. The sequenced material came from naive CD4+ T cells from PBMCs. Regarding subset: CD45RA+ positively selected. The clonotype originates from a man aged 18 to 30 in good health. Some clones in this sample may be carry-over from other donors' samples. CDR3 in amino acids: CASSGTGGNTIYF. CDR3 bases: TGCGCCAGCAGTGGGACAGGAGGAAACACCATATATTTT.